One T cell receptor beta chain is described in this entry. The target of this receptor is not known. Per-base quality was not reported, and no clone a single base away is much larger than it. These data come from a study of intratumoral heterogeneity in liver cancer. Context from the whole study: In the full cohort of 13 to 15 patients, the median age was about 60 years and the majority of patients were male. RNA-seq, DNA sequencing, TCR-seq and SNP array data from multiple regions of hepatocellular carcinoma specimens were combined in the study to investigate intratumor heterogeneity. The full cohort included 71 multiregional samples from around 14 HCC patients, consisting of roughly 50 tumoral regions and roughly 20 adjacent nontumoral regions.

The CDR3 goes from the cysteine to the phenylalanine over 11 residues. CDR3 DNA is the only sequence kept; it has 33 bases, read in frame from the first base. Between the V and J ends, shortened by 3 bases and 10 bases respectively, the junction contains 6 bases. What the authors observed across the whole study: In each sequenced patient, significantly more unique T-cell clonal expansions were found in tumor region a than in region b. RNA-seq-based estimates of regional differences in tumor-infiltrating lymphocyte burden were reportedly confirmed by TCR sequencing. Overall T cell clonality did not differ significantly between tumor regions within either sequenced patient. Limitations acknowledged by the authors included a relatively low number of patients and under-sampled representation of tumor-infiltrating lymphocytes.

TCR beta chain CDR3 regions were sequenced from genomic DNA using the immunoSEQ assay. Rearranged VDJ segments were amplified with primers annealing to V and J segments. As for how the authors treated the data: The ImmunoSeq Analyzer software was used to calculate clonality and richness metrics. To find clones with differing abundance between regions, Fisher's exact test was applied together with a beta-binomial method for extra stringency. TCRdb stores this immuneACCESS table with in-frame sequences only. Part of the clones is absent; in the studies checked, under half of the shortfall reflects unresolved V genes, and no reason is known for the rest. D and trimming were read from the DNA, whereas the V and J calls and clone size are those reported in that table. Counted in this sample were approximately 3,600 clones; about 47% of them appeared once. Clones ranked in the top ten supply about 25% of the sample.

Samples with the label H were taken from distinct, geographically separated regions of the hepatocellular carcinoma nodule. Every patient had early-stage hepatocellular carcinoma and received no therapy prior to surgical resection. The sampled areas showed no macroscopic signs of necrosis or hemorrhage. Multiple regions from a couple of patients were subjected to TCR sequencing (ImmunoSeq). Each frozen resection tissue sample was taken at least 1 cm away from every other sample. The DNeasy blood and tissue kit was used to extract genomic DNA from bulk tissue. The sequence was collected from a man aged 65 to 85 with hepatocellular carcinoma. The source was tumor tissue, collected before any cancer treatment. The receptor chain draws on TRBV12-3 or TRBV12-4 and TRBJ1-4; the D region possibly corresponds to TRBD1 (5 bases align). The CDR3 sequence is CASSFQGKLFF. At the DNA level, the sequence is TGTGCCAGCAGTTTTCAGGGAAAACTGTTTTTT.